This note documents a single T cell receptor beta chain sequence. This sample is drawn from a study of early T cells in non-severe SARS-CoV-2 infection. Study as a whole: The study sequenced bulk RNA from unsorted whole blood, with chains unpaired.

Trimming took 3 bases from V and 4 from J, leaving 14 bases between them. Germline V gene sequence: CDR1 MDHEN, CDR2 SYDVKM. CDR3 length: 15 amino acids. One entry per CDR3 protein, called by TCRdb with MiXCR from the 5' RACE reads. The sample contains roughly 50,000 distinct CDR3 sequences, 7% to 9% of which appear only once. The sequence came from an adult who was a healthcare worker with PCR-confirmed SARS-CoV-2 infection or an uninfected control (not recorded which). Sequenced: whole blood. This chain connects TRBV28 to TRBJ2-3; D perhaps matches TRBD2 (7 bases). CDR3 nucleotide sequence: TGTGCCAGCAGTTTGGGGGGCGCGGGGGCAGATACGCAGTATTTT. Protein product: CASSLGGAGADTQYF.